The clone carrying this TCR beta chain has just a few counts. The antigen is undetermined. The TCRbeta library was prepared with unique molecular identifiers. TCRdb itself ran the PCR reads through MiXCR, one entry per CDR3 protein. The sample consists of roughly 790,000 distinct CDR3 sequences, less than 20% of them appearing once. This sample was taken from a study of T-cell reconstitution after alpha-beta-depleted transplantation in children. Study-wide points: Two months or so post-transplant, alpha-beta T cells reportedly derived from several hundred expanded graft clones. Surviving recipient T cells and thymic progenitors produced the high day-60 TCRbeta diversity seen in some patients. Among T cells one year after transplant, newly produced cells accounted for most counts and diversity.

Germline V gene data show CDR1 as SGHRS and CDR2 as YFSETQ. The CDR3 loop spans 16 amino acids. V shed 1 base and J shed 0 bases, with 8 bases lying between them. This sequence joins TRBV5-1 and TRBJ1-6; D gene uncertain. This clonotype originated in a male patient younger than 18 who had a stem cell transplant for acute lymphoblastic leukemia, so the T cells may come from the graft donor. Sequences were derived from PBMCs, mostly from graft donor cells, sampled 360 days after TCRalphabeta/CD19-depleted stem cell transplant. CDR3 protein: CASSLTVSSYNSPLHF. The CDR3 nucleotides are TGCGCCAGCAGCTTGACAGTGAGCTCCTATAATTCACCCCTCCACTTT.